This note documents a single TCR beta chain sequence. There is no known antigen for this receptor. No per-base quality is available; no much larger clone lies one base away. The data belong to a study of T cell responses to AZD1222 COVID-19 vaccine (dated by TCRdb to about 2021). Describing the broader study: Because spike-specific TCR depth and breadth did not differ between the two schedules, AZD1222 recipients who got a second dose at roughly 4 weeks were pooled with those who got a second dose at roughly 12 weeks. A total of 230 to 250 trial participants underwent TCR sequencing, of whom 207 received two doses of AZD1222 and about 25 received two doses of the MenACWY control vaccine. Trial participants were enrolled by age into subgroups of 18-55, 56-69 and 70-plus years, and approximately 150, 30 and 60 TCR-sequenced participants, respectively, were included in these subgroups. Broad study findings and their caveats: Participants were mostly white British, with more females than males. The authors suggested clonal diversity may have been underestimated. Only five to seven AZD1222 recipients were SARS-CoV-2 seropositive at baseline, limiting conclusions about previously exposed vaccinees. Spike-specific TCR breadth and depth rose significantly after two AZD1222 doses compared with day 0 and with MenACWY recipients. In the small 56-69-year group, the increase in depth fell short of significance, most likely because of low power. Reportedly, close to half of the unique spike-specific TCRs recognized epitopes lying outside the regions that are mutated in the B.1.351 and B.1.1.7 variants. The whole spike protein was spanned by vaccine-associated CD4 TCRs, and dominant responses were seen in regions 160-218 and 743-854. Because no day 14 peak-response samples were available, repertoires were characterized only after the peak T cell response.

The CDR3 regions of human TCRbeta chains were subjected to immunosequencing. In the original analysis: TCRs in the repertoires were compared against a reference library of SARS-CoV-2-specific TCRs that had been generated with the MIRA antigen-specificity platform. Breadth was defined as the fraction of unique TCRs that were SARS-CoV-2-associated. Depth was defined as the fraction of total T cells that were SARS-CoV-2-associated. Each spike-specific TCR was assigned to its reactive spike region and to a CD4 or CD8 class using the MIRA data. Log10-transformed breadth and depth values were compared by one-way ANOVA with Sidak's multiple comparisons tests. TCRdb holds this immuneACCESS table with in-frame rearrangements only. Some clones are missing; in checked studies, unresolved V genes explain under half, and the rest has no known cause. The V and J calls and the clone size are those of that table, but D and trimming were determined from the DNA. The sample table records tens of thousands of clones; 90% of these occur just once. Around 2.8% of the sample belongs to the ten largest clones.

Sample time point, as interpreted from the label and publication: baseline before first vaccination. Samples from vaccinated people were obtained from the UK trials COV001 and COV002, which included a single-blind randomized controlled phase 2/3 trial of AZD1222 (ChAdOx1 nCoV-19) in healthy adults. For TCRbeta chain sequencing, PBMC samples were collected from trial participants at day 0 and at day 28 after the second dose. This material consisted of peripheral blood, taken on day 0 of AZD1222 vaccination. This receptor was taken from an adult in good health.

The CDR3 amino acid sequence is: CASSQDTVRNYEQYF. The sequenced DNA is TGTGCCAGCAGCCAAGATACAGTTCGGAACTACGAGCAGTACTTC. The V gene is TRBV3-1 (or the pseudogene TRBV3-2) and the J gene is TRBJ2-7; confidence is insufficient to name the D gene. V is pared back by 0 bases and J by 3 bases, with 12 bases lying between the germline termini. The germline V gene (reference sequence) sets CDR1 to LGHDT and CDR2 to YNNKEL. From the cysteine up to the phenylalanine, the CDR3 has a length of 15 residues. The entry retains the CDR3 DNA only, 45 bases that are in frame from base 1.